One and the same sample provided the 26 T cell receptor beta chains below, sequenced in a study of blood T cell repertoires in COVID-19. TCRdb's table, derived via immunoSEQ multiplex PCR, lists solely in-frame clones and lacks some. Among some 130,000 clones listed, about 72% were seen once. The sample was peripheral blood. The source of these receptors is a woman in her 70s with acute or convalescent COVID-19.

This chain connects TRBV10-2 to TRBJ2-1; the match to TRBD1 covers 10 bases. Per germline, CDR1 WSHSY and CDR2 SAAADI. The CDR3 covers 15 residues. With V trimmed by 2 bases and J by 9 bases, 7 bases remained unmatched. CDR3 sequence reads: CASSERGTGVGEQFF. In DNA, the CDR3 is TGCGCCAGCAGTGAGAGGGGGACAGGGGTCGGTGAGCAGTTCTTC.

This clone was counted only a few times. The gene calls are TRBV6-5 and TRBJ2-5; TRBD2 is a possible D gene (5 bases). Trimming pared 0 bases from V and 7 bases from J, leaving 12 bases between. The CDR3 is made up of 14 amino acids. Germline V CDR1 and CDR2: MNHEY, SVGAGI. The CDR3 sequence is CASSYSAGERTQYF. In DNA form, the CDR3 reads TGTGCCAGCAGTTACTCCGCGGGCGAAAGGACCCAGTACTTC.

This clone is labeled as medium-sized. This chain connects TRBV6-1 to TRBJ2-1, with 8 bases matching TRBD2. The J segment lost 6 bases and the V segment lost 2 bases, leaving 3 bases of the junction unmatched. The CDR3 has 14 residues. In germline, CDR1 is MNHNS, CDR2 SASEGT. The CDR3 protein is CASSELAGGNEQFF. The CDR3 DNA reads TGTGCCAGCAGTGAACTAGCGGGCGGCAATGAGCAGTTCTTC.

This rearrangement joins TRBV5-4 to TRBJ2-5, with D perhaps TRBD2 (5 bases). Germline lookup yields CDR1 SGHNT and CDR2 YYREEE (reference sequence). The CDR3 is 15 residues long. With 4 bases removed from V and 0 bases from J, the gap between germline ends came to 13 bases. CDR3 DNA sequence: TGTGCCAGCAGCAAGATTGACGGGAACCAAGAGACCCAGTACTTC. Amino acids: CASSKIDGNQETQYF. The whole variable domain, remainder taken from reference TRBV5-4 and TRBJ2-5, is ETGVTQSPTHLIKTRGQQVTLRCSSQSGHNTVSWYQQALGQGPQFIFQYYREEENGRGNFPPRFSGLQFPNYSSELNVNALELDDSALYLCASSKIDGNQETQYFGPGTRLLVL.

The rearrangement joins TRBV3-1 (or the pseudogene TRBV3-2) to TRBJ2-2; 12 bases align to TRBD2. CDR3 length equals 18 residues. Trimming took 3 bases from V and 1 from J; bases not matched to a gene: 6. Germline-derived CDR1 and CDR2 are LGHDT and YNNKEL (reference sequence). CDR3 nucleotide sequence: TGTGCCAGCAGCCAGAGACTAGCGGGAGTTTGGAACACCGGGGAGCTGTTTTTT. Translating gives CASSQRLAGVWNTGELFF.

This chain links TRBV11-2 with TRBJ2-5, with TRBD1 matching over 11 bases. The CDR3 contains 14 residues. Germline V gene sequence: CDR1 SGHAT, CDR2 FQNNGV. V lost 5 bases, J lost 9 bases, and 8 bases stayed unmatched. The CDR3 DNA reads TGTGCCAGCAGCAACCGGGACAGGGGGGTATCCCAGTACTTC. It codes for CASSNRDRGVSQYF. The entire variable domain, with the rest obtained from reference TRBV11-2 and TRBJ2-5, is as follows: EAGVAQSPRYKIIEKRQSVAFWCNPISGHATLYWYQQILGQGPKLLIQFQNNGVVDDSQLPKDRFSAERLKGVDSTLKIQPAKLEDSAVYLCASSNRDRGVSQYFGPGTRLLVL.

The chain combines TRBV7-9 with TRBJ2-1, with 9 positions matching TRBD1. The CDR3 contains 17 residues. The ends lost 3 bases at V and 0 bases at J; junction bases unmatched: 6. Germline V lookup: CDR1 SEHNR, CDR2 FQNEAQ (reference sequence). Here the CDR3 reads CASSFHTGGGSYNEQFF. The CDR3 DNA reads TGTGCCAGCAGCTTTCATACAGGGGGCGGCTCCTACAATGAGCAGTTCTTC.

This chain connects TRBV6-6 to TRBJ2-1; tentative D call: TRBD2 (6 bases). The CDR3 has 15 amino acids. Trimming cost V 7 bases and J 2 bases, with 15 bases left between them. CDR1 MNHNY and CDR2 SVGAGI come from the germline V gene (reference sequence). The CDR3 DNA reads as TGTGCCAGCAATAATGGGAGGTCCCCCTACAATGAGCAGTTCTTC. The encoded protein is CASNNGRSPYNEQFF.

This clone has a single count. This chain links TRBV7-2 with TRBJ2-5; 8 positions match TRBD1. The CDR3 covers 13 residues. The germline CDR1 and CDR2 sequences are SGHTA and FQGNSA. The ends lost 7 bases at V and 5 bases at J; junction bases unmatched: 6. CDR3 protein: CASTGGVWETQYF. The CDR3 DNA reads as TGTGCCAGCACAGGGGGCGTGTGGGAGACCCAGTACTTC.

This clone has just a few counts. The V and J genes are TRBV6-5 and TRBJ2-7, with unresolved D. The ends were cut back, 4 bases at V and 2 bases at J, with 12 bases in the middle. Germline loops: CDR1 MNHEY, CDR2 SVGAGI. CDR3 length: 14 amino acids. In DNA form, the CDR3 reads TGTGCCAGCAGTTCCCCCGAGGATCCCTACGAGCAGTACTTC. Amino acid sequence: CASSSPEDPYEQYF.

This clone was seen more than once but under ten times. The chain has TRBV5-1 and TRBJ1-6; no clear D. This CDR3 is 16 amino acids long. V lost 5 bases and J 0 bases, leaving 12 bases between the germline ends. Germline lookup yields CDR1 SGHRS and CDR2 YFSETQ. CDR3 residues: CASRWEPSSYNSPLHF. The CDR3 DNA is TGCGCCAGCAGATGGGAGCCCAGCTCCTATAATTCACCCCTCCACTTT.

The V and J genes are TRBV5-4 and TRBJ2-4; TRBD1 might be the D (6 bases). CDR1 and CDR2 (germline): SGHNT, YYREEE (reference sequence). Trimming took 0 bases from V and 8 from J, leaving 12 bases between them. This CDR3 spans 14 amino acids. The chain's CDR3 is CASSLESGADIQYF. The CDR3 DNA sequence: TGTGCCAGCAGCTTGGAATCAGGGGCCGACATTCAGTACTTC.

The genes are TRBV28 and TRBJ1-5, with TRBD1 as a possible D gene (6 bases). The CDR3 totals 14 residues. Germline values: CDR1 MDHEN, CDR2 SYDVKM. Trimming removed 3 bases at V and 6 bases at J, with 12 bases between. The CDR3 loop reads CASSLVGAGQPQHF. For the CDR3, the DNA is TGTGCCAGCAGTTTGGTGGGGGCGGGTCAGCCCCAGCATTTT.

The V gene is TRBV3-1 (or the pseudogene TRBV3-2), the J gene TRBJ2-2; D is ambiguous. V was shortened by 4 bases and J by 4 bases, with 13 bases between the two germline ends. Germline V gene data show CDR1 as LGHDT and CDR2 as YNNKEL (reference sequence). The CDR3 contains 15 residues. CDR3 sequence reads: CASSRSYPSTGELFF. DNA for the CDR3: TGTGCCAGCAGCCGGAGCTACCCGAGCACCGGGGAGCTGTTTTTT.

The chain has TRBV20-1 and TRBJ1-3; TRBD1 is a possible D gene (5 bases). V gave up 7 bases and J gave up 2 bases, with 6 bases separating them. CDR3 size: 11 residues. From germline, CDR1 is DFQATT and CDR2 SNEGSKA (reference sequence). The CDR3, as DNA: TGCAGTGTCAGGGCTGGAAACACCATATATTTT. Its translation is CSVRAGNTIYF.

This clone has just a few counts. The chain is built from TRBV29-1 and TRBJ2-2; 9 positions match TRBD1. With 7 bases clipped from V and 5 bases from J, the junction kept 5 bases outside the gene matches. The CDR3 is made up of 13 amino acids. Looked up from germline, CDR1 is SQVTM and CDR2 is ANQGSEA. CDR3 region: CSARTGVTGELFF. The CDR3 DNA sequence: TGCAGCGCCCGGACAGGGGTGACCGGGGAGCTGTTTTTT.

This clone was picked up one time. This chain uses TRBV7-3 with TRBJ2-5, with a weak D call TRBD1 (5 bases). The germline CDR1 and CDR2 sequences are SGHTA and FQGTGA. The ends were cut back, 7 bases at V and 3 bases at J, with 12 bases in the middle. The CDR3 is made up of 13 amino acids. Written as DNA, the CDR3 is TGTGCCAGCACCGACAGAGCAAAAGAGACCCAGTACTTC. Its translation is CASTDRAKETQYF.

There are a few counts of this clone. The CDR3: CASSQQGKAEQYF. The CDR3 DNA follows: TGTGCCAGCAGTCAACAGGGGAAGGCTGAGCAGTACTTC. This rearrangement joins TRBV25-1 to TRBJ2-7; 7 bases are shared with TRBD1. Germline V gene data show CDR1 as MGHDK and CDR2 as SYGVNS. The V gene end was trimmed by 5 bases and the J gene end by 7 bases; junction bases not matched to a gene: 8. The CDR3 length is 13 residues.

This clone has more than one count but fewer than ten. This rearrangement joins TRBV5-1 to TRBJ1-4; D possibly corresponds to TRBD1 (5 bases). The CDR3 is 14 residues long. Germline V gene data show CDR1 as SGHRS and CDR2 as YFSETQ. The V end lost 2 bases, the J end lost 8 bases, and 13 bases lay between the germline ends. The chain's CDR3 is CASSLGWGGEKLFF. The CDR3 DNA is TGCGCCAGCAGCTTAGGCTGGGGGGGAGAAAAACTGTTTTTT.

This chain joins TRBV5-5 and TRBJ1-5; 9 bases agree with TRBD1. The CDR3 runs 14 residues. Trimming took 4 bases from V and 6 from J; bases not matched to a gene: 5. Germline V gene sequence: CDR1 SGHKS, CDR2 YYEKEE (reference sequence). CDR3 sequence reads: CASSLGQGSQPQHF. In nucleotides, the CDR3 is TGTGCCAGCAGCCTAGGACAGGGGAGTCAGCCCCAGCATTTT.

V gene TRBV10-3 combines with J gene TRBJ1-6; TRBD1 might be the D (6 bases). Germline CDR1 reads ENHRY; CDR2 reads SYGVKD. CDR3 length: 14 residues. Trimming took 3 bases from V and 7 from J, leaving 10 bases between them. The CDR3 reads CAISEDRSNSPLHF. The CDR3 DNA sequence: TGTGCCATCAGTGAAGACAGGTCGAATTCACCCCTCCACTTT.

The V and J genes are TRBV6-5 and TRBJ2-2, with TRBD1 as a possible D gene (6 bases). Per the germline V gene, CDR1 is MNHEY and CDR2 is SVGAGI. V was shortened by 6 bases and J by 1 base, with 9 bases between the two germline ends. CDR3 length equals 14 residues. CDR3 amino acids: CASRRGQNTGELFF. The DNA of the CDR3 is TGTGCCAGCAGAAGGGGACAGAACACCGGGGAGCTGTTTTTT.

The V call is TRBV12-1, the J call TRBJ2-7; the D call in the table, TRBD1, was not verified against the DNA. TRBV12-1 is given as a pseudogene. The CDR3 sequence is 17 residues long. CDR3 DNA: TGTGCCAGCAGCCTGGACAGGGGCGGATTGAGCTCCTACGAGCAGTACTTC. Translating it yields CASSLDRGGLSSYEQYF.

This clone was counted once. The chain combines TRBV7-9 with TRBJ2-1, with TRBD1 matching 7 bases. Germline-derived CDR1 and CDR2 are SEHNR and FQNEAQ (reference sequence). The length of the CDR3 is 15 residues. Unmatched junction bases numbered 6, after V lost 1 base and J lost 6 bases. The CDR3 here is CASSLEGQFINEQFF. CDR3 in DNA: TGTGCCAGCAGCTTAGAGGGACAGTTTATCAATGAGCAGTTCTTC.

The chain links TRBV6-6 to TRBJ1-2; the D is unclear. Trimming left V 6 bases short and J 4 bases short, with 12 bases between. Looked up from germline, CDR1 is MNHNY and CDR2 is SVGAGI (reference sequence). There are 13 residues in the CDR3. The CDR3 bases are TGTGCCAGCAGCCGGGGAAGCTCCTATGGCTACACCTTC. It encodes CASSRGSSYGYTF.

CDR3 bases: TGTGCCAGCAGTGAAGCGCCCAGCTATGGCTACACCTTC. Translation: CASSEAPSYGYTF. The rearrangement uses TRBV6-1 and TRBJ1-2; D not certain. Germline values: CDR1 MNHNS, CDR2 SASEGT. This CDR3 contains 13 residues. The germline V and J ends were trimmed by 0 bases and 4 bases, with 6 bases remaining between them.